A single sample is the source of the 5 T cell receptor beta chains below, sequenced in a study of shared clonotypes between healthy human individuals. The method was immunoSEQ multiplex PCR; TCRdb's version includes in-frame clones alone and lacks a portion of them. The sample holds 150,000 to 200,000 clones; over 85% are singletons and the top ten take 0.067%. Material for sequencing was naive CD4+ T cells sorted from blood. Subset specified: CD45RA+ positively selected. The receptors come from a woman under 40 in good health.

This clone was seen just once. The chain combines TRBV19 with TRBJ2-7, with a weak D call TRBD1 (5 bases). The germline V gene encodes CDR1 LNHDA and CDR2 SQIVND (reference sequence). Trimming removed 10 bases from V and 2 bases from J, with 15 bases in between. CDR3 length equals 13 residues. CDR3 coding DNA: TGTGCCACTGGGGCCCTCGCCCCCTACGAGCAGTACTTC. Protein: CATGALAPYEQYF.

The count of this clone is one. This chain connects TRBV27 to TRBJ1-4; D uncertain. V lost 5 bases and J lost 3, with 10 bases in between. Germline CDR1 reads MNHEY; CDR2 reads SMNVEV (reference sequence). The CDR3 consists of 14 residues. The CDR3 nucleotides read TGTGCCAGCAGTCCCACACGAGCTAATGAAAAACTGTTTTTT. Protein sequence: CASSPTRANEKLFF.

Only one count was recorded for this clone. The V gene is TRBV19, the J gene TRBJ2-4, with no clear D. V was shortened by 0 bases and J by 7 bases, with 19 bases between the two germline ends. The CDR3 is made up of 17 amino acids. Germline V gene sequence: CDR1 LNHDA, CDR2 SQIVND (reference sequence). The CDR3 nucleotides are TGTGCCAGTAGTATAGATTGGGTGCCTTACTCACATAACATTCAGTACTTC. Its translation is CASSIDWVPYSHNIQYF.

V is TRBV5-1 and J is TRBJ2-2; TRBD2 matches at 11 bases. V lost 7 bases to trimming and J lost 4 bases; unmatched junction nucleotides: 12. The CDR3 is 17 amino acids. Per germline, CDR1 SGHRS and CDR2 YFSETQ. The CDR3 protein is CASAYSGTSGSTGELFF. The CDR3 DNA reads as TGCGCCAGCGCGTACTCCGGGACTAGCGGTTCCACCGGGGAGCTGTTTTTT.

The chain carries TRBV4-1 and TRBJ2-1, with D perhaps TRBD2 (6 bases). This CDR3 is built from 18 residues. V was clipped by 1 base and J by 8 bases, with 24 bases between them. Germline V CDR1 and CDR2: MGHRA, YSYEKL. The CDR3 spells CASSQVLSGSGSTDEQFF. The CDR3, as DNA: TGCGCCAGCAGCCAAGTTCTCTCCGGGAGCGGATCTACGGATGAGCAGTTCTTC.